This T cell receptor beta chain appears in the sequencing data of a study of cytomegalovirus exposure and HLA in healthy donors. General study findings and limits: The productive fraction for most TCR beta V segments was about 90% or about 30% in an earlier analysis.

It was with 60 Vbeta and 13 Jbeta primers that the PCR ran. The assay was immunoSEQ multiplex PCR, and TCRdb's table has in-frame clones only and misses some. The sample has roughly 160,000 clones, under 85% seen once; the top ten hold 1.5% to 2%. In its sample, this clone was seen a few times. Antigen: not known. The germline CDR1 and CDR2 sequences are SEHNR and FQNEAQ (reference sequence). The CDR3 contains 19 residues. Trimming left V 1 base short and J 4 bases short, with 22 bases between. V and J are TRBV7-9 and TRBJ2-2, with TRBD2 as a possible D gene (6 bases). Sequenced input: PBMCs. This clonotype was sampled from a woman in her 30s in good health and CMV-seronegative. The DNA of the CDR3 is TGTGCCAGCAGCTTAGTCCCGTCCGCGGGGTCATGGGGCACCGGGGAGCTGTTTTTT. It specifies CASSLVPSAGSWGTGELFF.